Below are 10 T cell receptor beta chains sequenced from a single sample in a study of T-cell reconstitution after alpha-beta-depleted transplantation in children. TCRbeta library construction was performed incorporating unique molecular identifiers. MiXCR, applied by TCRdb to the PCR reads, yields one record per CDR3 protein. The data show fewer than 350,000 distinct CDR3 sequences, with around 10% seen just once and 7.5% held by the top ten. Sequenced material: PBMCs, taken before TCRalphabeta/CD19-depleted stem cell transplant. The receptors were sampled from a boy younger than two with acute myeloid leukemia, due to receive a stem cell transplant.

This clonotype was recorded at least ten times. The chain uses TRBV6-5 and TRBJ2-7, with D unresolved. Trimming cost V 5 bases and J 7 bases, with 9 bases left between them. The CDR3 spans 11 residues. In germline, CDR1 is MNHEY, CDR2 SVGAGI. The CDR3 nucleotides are TGTGCCAGCAGTGAGCGTGGGGAGCAGTACTTC. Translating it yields CASSERGEQYF.

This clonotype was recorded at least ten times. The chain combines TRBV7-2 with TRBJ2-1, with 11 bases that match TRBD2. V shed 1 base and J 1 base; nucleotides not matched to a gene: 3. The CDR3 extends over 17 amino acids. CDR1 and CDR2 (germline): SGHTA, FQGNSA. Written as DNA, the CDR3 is TGTGCCAGCAGCTTAGTACTAGCGGGAGTTTCCTACAATGAGCAGTTCTTC. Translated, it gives CASSLVLAGVSYNEQFF. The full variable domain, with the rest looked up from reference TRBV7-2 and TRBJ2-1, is GAGVSQSPSNKVTEKGKDVELRCDPISGHTALYWYRQSLGQGLEFLIYFQGNSAPDKSGLPSDRFSAERTGGSVSTLTIQRTQQEDSAVYLCASSLVLAGVSYNEQFFGPGTRLTVL.

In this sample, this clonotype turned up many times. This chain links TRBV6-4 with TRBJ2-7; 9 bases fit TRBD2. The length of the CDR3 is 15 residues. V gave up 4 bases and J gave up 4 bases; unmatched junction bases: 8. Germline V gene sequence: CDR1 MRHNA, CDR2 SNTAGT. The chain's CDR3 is CASSVHSGSGYEQYF. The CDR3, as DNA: TGTGCCAGCAGTGTTCATAGCGGGAGTGGTTACGAGCAGTACTTC.

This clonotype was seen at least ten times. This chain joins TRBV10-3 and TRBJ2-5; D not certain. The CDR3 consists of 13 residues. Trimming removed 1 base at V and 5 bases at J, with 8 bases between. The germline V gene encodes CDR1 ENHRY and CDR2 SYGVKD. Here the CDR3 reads CAISEWVDETQYF. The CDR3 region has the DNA TGTGCCATCAGTGAGTGGGTAGACGAGACCCAGTACTTC.

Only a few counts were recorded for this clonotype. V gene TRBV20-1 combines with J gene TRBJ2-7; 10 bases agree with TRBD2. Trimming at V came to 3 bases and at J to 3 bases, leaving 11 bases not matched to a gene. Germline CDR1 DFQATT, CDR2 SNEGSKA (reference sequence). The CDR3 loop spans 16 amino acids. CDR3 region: CSASTSGEIGVYEQYF. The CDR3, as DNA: TGCAGTGCTAGCACTAGCGGGGAAATAGGGGTCTACGAGCAGTACTTC.

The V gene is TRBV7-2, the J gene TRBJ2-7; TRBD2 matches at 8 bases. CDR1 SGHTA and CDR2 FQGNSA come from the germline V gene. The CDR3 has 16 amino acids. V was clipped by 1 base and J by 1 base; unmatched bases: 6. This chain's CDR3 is CASSLGTSWGSYEQYF. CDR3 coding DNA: TGTGCCAGCAGCTTAGGGACTAGCTGGGGGTCCTACGAGCAGTACTTC.

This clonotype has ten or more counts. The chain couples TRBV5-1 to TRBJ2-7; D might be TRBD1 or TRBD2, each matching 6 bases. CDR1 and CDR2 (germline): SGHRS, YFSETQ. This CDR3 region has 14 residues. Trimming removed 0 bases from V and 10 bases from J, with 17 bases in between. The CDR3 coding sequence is TGCGCCAGCAGCTTGGAACGGGGGCCCACCCTTCAGTACTTC. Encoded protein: CASSLERGPTLQYF. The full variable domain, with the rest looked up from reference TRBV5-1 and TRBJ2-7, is KAGVTQTPRYLIKTRGQQVTLSCSPISGHRSVSWYQQTPGQGLQFLFEYFSETQRNKGNFPGRFSGRQFSNSRSEMNVSTLELGDSALYLCASSLERGPTLQYFGPGTRLTVT.

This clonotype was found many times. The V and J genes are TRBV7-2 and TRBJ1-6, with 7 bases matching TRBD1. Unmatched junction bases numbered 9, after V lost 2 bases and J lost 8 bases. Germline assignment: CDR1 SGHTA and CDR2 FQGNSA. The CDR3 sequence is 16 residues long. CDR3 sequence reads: CASSLQGGVRYSPLHF. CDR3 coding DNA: TGTGCCAGCAGCTTACAGGGGGGGGTTCGTTATTCACCCCTCCACTTT.

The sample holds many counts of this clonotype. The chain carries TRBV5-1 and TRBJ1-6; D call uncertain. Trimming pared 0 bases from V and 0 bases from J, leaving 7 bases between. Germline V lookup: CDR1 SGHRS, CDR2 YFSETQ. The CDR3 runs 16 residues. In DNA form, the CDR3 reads TGCGCCAGCAGCTTGGTAGTCAGCTCCTATAATTCACCCCTCCACTTT. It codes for CASSLVVSSYNSPLHF. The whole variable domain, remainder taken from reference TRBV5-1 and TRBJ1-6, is KAGVTQTPRYLIKTRGQQVTLSCSPISGHRSVSWYQQTPGQGLQFLFEYFSETQRNKGNFPGRFSGRQFSNSRSEMNVSTLELGDSALYLCASSLVVSSYNSPLHFGNGTRLTVT.

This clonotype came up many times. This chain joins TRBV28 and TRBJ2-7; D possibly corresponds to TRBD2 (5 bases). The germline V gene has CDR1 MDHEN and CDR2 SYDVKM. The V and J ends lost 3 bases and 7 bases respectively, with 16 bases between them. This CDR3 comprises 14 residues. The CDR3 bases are TGTGCCAGCAGTTTTTCCGGACCGGGGAAGGAGCAGTACTTC. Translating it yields CASSFSGPGKEQYF. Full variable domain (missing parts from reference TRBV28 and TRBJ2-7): DVKVTQSSRYLVKRTGEKVFLECVQDMDHENMFWYRQDPGLGLRLIYFSYDVKMKEKGDIPEGYSVSREKKERFSLILESASTNQTSMYLCASSFSGPGKEQYFGPGTRLTVT.